Included here is one T cell receptor beta chain sequence, with context. Germline V CDR1 and CDR2: SNHLY, FYNNEI. The CDR3 consists of 17 residues. V dropped 4 bases and J dropped 3; count of bases not matched to a gene: 12. These data come from a study of blood T cell repertoires in COVID-19. The wider study: The study drew acute and convalescent COVID-19 samples from the United States, Italy and Spain. Nucleic acid was either cDNA or gDNA, and it came from T cells, B-cell-depleted T cells, or PBMCs.

Original data processing: Reference gene primers were amplified, and this amplification served to estimate nucleated cell counts. Some clones are missing from TCRdb's copy, which holds only in-frame ones; the method was immunoSEQ multiplex PCR. V, J and clone size are those of that table, while D and trimming were read from the DNA. The sample has about 46,000 clones, about 87% seen once; the top ten hold under 8%. The chain has TRBV2 and TRBJ1-1; 9 positions match TRBD1. The source material was peripheral blood. The source is a man in his forties or fifties with acute or convalescent COVID-19. CDR3 residues: CASSAYRGHGSDTEAFF. The CDR3, as DNA: TGTGCCAGCAGTGCTTACAGGGGGCATGGCTCGGACACTGAAGCTTTCTTT. The full variable domain, rest sourced from reference TRBV2 and TRBJ1-1, is EPEVTQTPSHQVTQMGQEVILRCVPISNHLYFYWYRQILGQKVEFLVSFYNNEISEKSEIFDDQFSVERPDGSNFTLKIRSTKLEDSAMYFCASSAYRGHGSDTEAFFGQGTRLTVV.